This TCR beta chain comes out of a study of shared clonotypes between healthy human individuals. Overall study context: Two female and a few male donors aged 18 to 49 were enrolled.

Across several immunoSEQ plates, the genomic DNA of each subset was split evenly. The table came from immunoSEQ multiplex PCR; TCRdb's copy has only in-frame clones and leaves some out. The repertoire consists of roughly 1,800,000 clones, with just under 95% occurring once and the leading ten covering 1.2%. As defined, naive CD8 cells were CD45RO-negative and positively selected for CCR7, with terminally differentiated effector memory CD45RA+ cells excluded. Study-level results: When compared with the clonotypes that were shared by all four sorted-subset donors, the non-shared clonotypes turned out to have lower generation probabilities.

Points on this clone: As yet, its antigen is unknown.

Trimming cost V 6 bases and J 2 bases, with 20 bases left between them. In germline, CDR1 is SGHTA, CDR2 FQGNSA. The CDR3 has 16 amino acids. The rearrangement uses TRBV7-2 and TRBJ2-7; perhaps TRBD1 as D (6 bases). The sequencing input was naive CD8+ T cells sorted from blood. The clonotype was recovered from a man aged 18 to 29 in good health. The CDR3 DNA reads as TGTGCCAGCAGATCCAGGGGCCCCGCCCAAGCCTACGAGCAGTACTTC. Its protein is CASRSRGPAQAYEQYF.